Shown below are 14 T cell receptor beta chains from a single sample sequenced in a study of prognosis after radiotherapy for stage I lung cancer. The genomic DNA TCR beta CDR3 region underwent two rounds of multiplex PCR. TRBV and TRBJ genes each had their own specific primers in first-round PCR. TCRdb itself ran the multiplex PCR reads through MiXCR, one entry per CDR3 protein. This table has tens of thousands of distinct CDR3 sequences, 24% appearing once. The specimen comprised PBMCs, sampled before or after stereotactic body radiation therapy (not recorded which). These receptors all come from a donor over 45 with non-small cell lung cancer.

This clonotype came up many times. The chain couples TRBV4-2 to TRBJ2-1; D may be TRBD2 (6 bases). Germline V lookup: CDR1 LGHNA, CDR2 YNFKEQ. Trimming took 1 base from V and 0 from J, leaving 13 bases between them. The CDR3 runs to 17 residues. The CDR3 DNA reads as TGTGCCAGCAGCCAAGTGGGACTTTCTAGCTCCTACAATGAGCAGTTCTTC. Its protein is CASSQVGLSSSYNEQFF.

Remarks on this clonotype: This likely came from a read error, as a far larger clone is one base away. The conserved closing phenylalanine or tryptophan is absent in this CDR3, likely reflecting a read error. The chain employs TRBV6-8 and TRBJ2-1, with a possible D match to TRBD2 (6 bases). Per germline, CDR1 MNHGY and CDR2 SAAAGT. This CDR3 spans 11 amino acids. V gave up 4 bases and J gave up 9 bases, with 7 bases separating them. CDR3 region: CASSSRGEQFL. The CDR3 region has the DNA TGTGCCAGCAGTTCGCGGGGTGAGCAGTTCCTC.

This clonotype was recorded many times. CDR3 region: CASSPSRDALTQYF. The CDR3, as DNA: TGCGCCAGCAGCCCCTCCCGAGACGCGTTGACGCAGTATTTT. The chain uses TRBV4-1 and TRBJ2-3; D gene uncertain. There are 14 residues in the CDR3. V was cut by 4 bases and J by 9 bases, with 17 bases left in between. The germline gives CDR1 MGHRA, CDR2 YSYEKL.

This clonotype was recorded at least ten times. The chain has TRBV25-1 and TRBJ2-2, with D hard to call. CDR3 length: 17 amino acids. The germline CDR1 and CDR2 sequences are MGHDK and SYGVNS. V was cut by 7 bases and J by 0 bases, with 18 bases left in between. This chain's CDR3 is CASISPPGLANTGELFF. CDR3 in DNA: TGTGCCAGCATTTCGCCCCCCGGTCTAGCGAACACCGGGGAGCTGTTTTTT.

This clonotype was observed at least ten times. The CDR3 sequence: CASSYSYSTDTQYF. The CDR3 DNA follows: TGTGCCAGCAGTTACTCTTATAGTACAGATACGCAGTATTTT. V and J are TRBV6-2 or TRBV6-3 and TRBJ2-3; D gene unclear. V dropped 0 bases and J dropped 3 bases, with 7 bases sitting between them. The CDR3 length is 14 residues. In germline, CDR1 is MNHEY, CDR2 SVGEGT.

This clonotype has at least ten counts. This chain connects TRBV6-4 to TRBJ1-1; D is undetermined. Germline-derived CDR1 and CDR2 are MRHNA and SNTAGT. Deletions cut 8 bases from V and 0 bases from J, with 10 bases between. The CDR3 is made up of 13 amino acids. The CDR3 loop reads CASSSRLNTEAFF. The CDR3 DNA follows: TGTGCCAGCTCGTCGCGTTTGAACACTGAAGCTTTCTTT.

This clonotype came up many times. This chain connects TRBV3-1 to TRBJ2-1; D may be TRBD2 (6 bases). Germline V lookup: CDR1 LGHDT, CDR2 YNNKEL (reference sequence). V lost 1 base and J 10 bases, leaving 8 bases between the germline ends. There are 12 residues in the CDR3. The CDR3 loop is CASSQVGGEQFF. Here the CDR3 DNA reads TGTGCCAGCAGCCAAGTTGGGGGGGAGCAGTTCTTC.

This clonotype was seen more than once but under ten times. With a much larger clone just one base away, this may be a read error. V is TRBV6-2 or TRBV6-3 and J is TRBJ1-1, with 9 bases aligning to TRBD1. This CDR3 region has 14 residues. Germline CDR1 is MNHEY and CDR2 is SVGEGT. The chain's CDR3 is CAGSTGGAGTEAFF. CDR3 coding DNA: TGTGCCGGCAGCACAGGGGGCGCGGGCACTGAAGCTTTCTTT.

Details on this clonotype: A much larger clone lies a single base off, so this may be a read error. The V and J genes are TRBV6-1 and TRBJ2-5, with 8 bases identical to TRBD1. Germline V gene lookup returns CDR1 MNHNS and CDR2 SASEGT. After removal of 3 bases from V and 5 bases from J, the junction contained 8 bases not matched to a gene. The CDR3 is made up of 15 amino acids. The CDR3 loop is CASSDQQGAWETQYF. CDR3 nucleotides: TGTGCCAGCAGTGATCAGCAGGGGGCTTGGGAGACCCAGTACTTC.

In the case of this clonotype: At one end, the junction sequence differs from germline, possibly due to a read error. The chain joins TRBV7-7 to TRBJ2-1, with TRBD1 matching 10 bases. CDR3 length: 15 amino acids. From germline, CDR1 is SSHAT and CDR2 FNYEAQ (reference sequence). The CDR3 loop is CASSLGQGSGNQQFF. The CDR3 nucleotides are TGTGCTAGCAGCTTGGGACAGGGGTCAGGGAATCAGCAGTTCTTC.

Only one count was recorded for this clonotype. A far larger clone is a single base away, which makes a read error likely. V gene TRBV6-4 combines with J gene TRBJ1-2; TRBD1 matches 9 bases. Germline V gene data show CDR1 as MRHNA and CDR2 as SNTAGT. This CDR3 contains 17 residues. The CDR3 protein is CASSYSYPGTGINVYTF. The CDR3 region has the DNA TGTGCCAGCAGTTACTCGTACCCCGGGACAGGGATTAATGTCTACACCTTC.

This clonotype has a count of ten or more. The CDR3 end shows no conserved phenylalanine or tryptophan, and so a read error is likely. No DNA is shown, since the ends of the CDR3 on it are uncertain; the CDR3 is the one TCRdb lists. This rearrangement joins TRBV7-3 to TRBJ2-7; the table's D call TRBD1 went unverified against the DNA. The CDR3 is made up of 10 amino acids, end residues included. Germline CDR1 reads SGHTA; CDR2 reads FQGTGA. CDR3 loop: CAGGGTGTPT.

This clonotype was counted at least ten times. This rearrangement joins TRBV2 to TRBJ1-1, with a tentative D call TRBD1 (5 bases). The V gene lost 8 bases and the J gene lost 3 bases, with 10 bases spanning the gap. The CDR3 is 12 residues long. Looked up from germline, CDR1 is SNHLY and CDR2 is FYNNEI. CDR3 region: CASHRGDTEAFF. The DNA of the CDR3 is TGTGCCAGCCATCGGGGGGACACTGAAGCTTTCTTT.

This clonotype was seen ten or more times. The V and J genes are TRBV12-3 or TRBV12-4 and TRBJ2-1; D gene uncertain. This CDR3 comprises 11 residues. Between the trimmed V and J ends, which lost 6 bases and 8 bases, there was a span of 8 bases. The CDR3: CASSSGHEQFF. The CDR3 coding sequence is TGTGCCAGCAGCTCTGGTCATGAGCAGTTCTTC.